Shown below are 14 T cell receptor beta chains from a single sample sequenced in a study of response to subunit inactivated influenza vaccine (dated by TCRdb to the late 2010s). Library creation used RT-PCR. Reads for this sample came from an Illumina HiSeq 2500. Clones were called with MiXCR by TCRdb after fastp trimmed the public reads at Q25, and only in-frame beta chains were retained. Every CDR3 protein is listed once, alongside the most common genes and DNA of its rows. The sample table shows roughly 520,000 distinct CDR3 sequences, and roughly 27% are seen once. Clones ranked in the top ten supply around 1.8% of the sample. Sequencing was performed on CD4+ T cells sorted from PBMCs, taken 4 to 6 days after vaccination. The receptors here all came from a man over 45 who received an inactivated influenza vaccine. Donor details come from another sample of the same person, matched by shared clones.

This clonotype was recorded many times. The rearrangement links TRBV5-6 to TRBJ1-5, with a possible D match to TRBD1 (5 bases). Germline loops: CDR1 SGHDT, CDR2 YYEEEE. V gave up 3 bases and J gave up 2 bases, with 12 bases separating them. This CDR3 is built from 15 residues. CDR3 bases: TGTGCCAGCAGCTCCCAGGGAGGCGGCAATCAGCCCCAGCATTTT. Its protein is CASSSQGGGNQPQHF.

The V gene is TRBV12-3 or TRBV12-4, the J gene TRBJ2-1; 10 bases agree with TRBD2. Trimming removed 2 bases from V and 4 bases from J; junction bases left unmatched: 8. The CDR3 consists of 17 residues. The CDR3 nucleotides are TGTGCCAGCAGTTTACCCTCATCTAGCGGGAGTTACAATGAGCAGTTCTTC. The encoded protein is CASSLPSSSGSYNEQFF.

This clonotype has only a few counts. The J gene is TRBJ2-1, the V gene TRBV24-1; no clear D gene. The CDR3 consists of 15 residues. CDR1 KGHDR and CDR2 SFDVKD come from the germline V gene. V was cut by 5 bases and J by 0 bases, with 10 bases left in between. DNA of the CDR3: TGTGCCACCAGTGGGGTTAGGAGCTCCTACAATGAGCAGTTCTTC. Translating gives CATSGVRSSYNEQFF.

This sequence joins TRBV12-3 or TRBV12-4 and TRBJ2-2, with D unclear. V lost 3 bases and J 0 bases, leaving 8 bases between the germline ends. This CDR3 is built from 15 residues. In DNA, the CDR3 is TGTGCCAGCAGTTTGAGTACACCGAACACCGGGGAGCTGTTTTTT. This codes for CASSLSTPNTGELFF.

The chain combines TRBV12-3 or TRBV12-4 with TRBJ1-5; D may be TRBD1 (5 bases). The CDR3 totals 17 residues. V was clipped by 2 bases and J by 0 bases, with 14 bases between them. This CDR3 reads CASSLRGGLYSNQPQHF. The CDR3 nucleotides are TGTGCCAGCAGTTTAAGGGGCGGGCTCTATAGCAATCAGCCCCAGCATTTT.

The chain joins TRBV30 to TRBJ1-5; TRBD1 is a possible D gene (6 bases). The V end was cut by 3 bases, the J end by 1 base, with 10 bases between. In germline, CDR1 is GTSNPN, CDR2 SVGIG (reference sequence). This CDR3 has 14 residues. In nucleotides, the CDR3 is TGTGCCTGGAGCGGGCAGGGGAGCAATCAGCCCCAGCATTTT. Translating it yields CAWSGQGSNQPQHF.

V is TRBV12-5 and J is TRBJ1-6; D remains ambiguous. CDR1 and CDR2 (germline): LGHNT, FRNRAP. Trimming cost V 0 bases and J 0 bases, with 9 bases left between them. This CDR3 contains 17 residues. CDR3 DNA sequence: TGTGCTAGTGGTTTGGTAGTCCGAAGCTCCTATAATTCACCCCTCCACTTT. Translated: CASGLVVRSSYNSPLHF. The full variable domain, with the rest looked up from reference TRBV12-5 and TRBJ1-6, is DARVTQTPRHKVTEMGQEVTMRCQPILGHNTVFWYRQTMMQGLELLAYFRNRAPLDDSGMPKDRFSAEMPDATLATLKIQPSEPRDSAVYFCASGLVVRSSYNSPLHFGNGTRLTVT.

The CDR3 sequence: CASSFSRIYNEQFF. CDR3 DNA: TGTGCCAGCAGTTTTTCCAGGATTTACAATGAGCAGTTCTTC. This rearrangement joins TRBV12-3 or TRBV12-4 to TRBJ2-1; D is uncertain. The CDR3 runs 14 residues. Deletions cut 3 bases from V and 4 bases from J, with 10 bases between.

The chain is built from TRBV10-3 and TRBJ1-4, with D tentatively TRBD1 (5 bases). The CDR3 length is 15 residues. Trimming stripped 10 bases from V and 0 bases from J, with 15 bases between. Per germline, CDR1 ENHRY and CDR2 SYGVKD. As DNA, the CDR3 is TGTGCCACAGCCCAGGGCGCCGCAACTAATGAAAAACTGTTTTTT. Amino acids: CATAQGAATNEKLFF.

There are a few counts of this clonotype. This chain joins TRBV5-1 and TRBJ2-2, with D perhaps matching TRBD2 (5 bases). Germline V gene sequence: CDR1 SGHRS, CDR2 YFSETQ. The CDR3 length is 15 residues. V was shortened by 4 bases and J by 0 bases, with 10 bases between the two germline ends. CDR3 DNA sequence: TGCGCCAGCAGCGCCCGCGGGTCGAACACCGGGGAGCTGTTTTTT. Protein product: CASSARGSNTGELFF. The full variable domain, its missing parts supplied by reference TRBV5-1 and TRBJ2-2, is KAGVTQTPRYLIKTRGQQVTLSCSPISGHRSVSWYQQTPGQGLQFLFEYFSETQRNKGNFPGRFSGRQFSNSRSEMNVSTLELGDSALYLCASSARGSNTGELFFGEGSRLTVL.

This clonotype has a handful of counts. The chain uses TRBV12-3 or TRBV12-4 and TRBJ1-5; 8 positions agree with TRBD1. Trimming removed 3 bases from V and 6 bases from J; junction bases left unmatched: 7. This CDR3 has 15 residues. The chain's CDR3 is CASSFTGGSGQPQHF. CDR3 nucleotides: TGTGCCAGCAGTTTTACAGGGGGATCGGGTCAGCCCCAGCATTTT.

This clonotype was seen at least ten times. The chain combines TRBV28 with TRBJ2-7, with D possibly being TRBD1 or TRBD2 (8 bases each). CDR3 length equals 15 residues. Germline assignment: CDR1 MDHEN and CDR2 SYDVKM. Trimming cost V 6 bases and J 6 bases, with 21 bases left between them. The CDR3 sequence: CASSIGGGTGPEQYF. CDR3 DNA sequence: TGTGCCAGCAGCATCGGGGGGGGGACAGGTCCCGAGCAGTACTTC.

This sequence joins TRBV20-1 and TRBJ2-1; the match to TRBD2 covers 10 bases. V gave up 6 bases and J gave up 3 bases; unmatched junction bases: 5. This CDR3 contains 14 residues. CDR1 and CDR2 from the germline V gene are DFQATT and SNEGSKA (reference sequence). The CDR3 sequence is CSARTSGVYNEQFF. DNA of the CDR3: TGCAGTGCGAGGACTAGCGGAGTCTACAATGAGCAGTTCTTC.

Of note for this clonotype: Mismatch with germline at one junction end may stem from a read error. The chain combines TRBV5-1 with TRBJ1-1, with D perhaps TRBD1 (5 bases). The CDR3 length is 14 residues. From germline, CDR1 is SGHRS and CDR2 YFSETQ. CDR3: CASSRTTGNTEAFF. The CDR3 DNA reads as TGTGCCAGCAGTCGTACTACAGGGAACACTGAAGCTTTCTTT.